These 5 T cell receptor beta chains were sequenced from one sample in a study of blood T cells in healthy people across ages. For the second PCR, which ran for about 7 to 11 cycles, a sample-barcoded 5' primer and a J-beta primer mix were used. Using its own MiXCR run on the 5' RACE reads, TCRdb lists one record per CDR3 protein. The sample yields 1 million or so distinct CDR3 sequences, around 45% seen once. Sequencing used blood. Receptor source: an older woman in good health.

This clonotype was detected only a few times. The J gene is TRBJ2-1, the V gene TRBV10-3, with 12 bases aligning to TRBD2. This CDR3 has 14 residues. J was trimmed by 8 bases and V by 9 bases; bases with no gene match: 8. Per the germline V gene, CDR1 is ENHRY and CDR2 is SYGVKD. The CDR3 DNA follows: TGTGCCATTATGACTAGCGGGAGCATTGATGAGCAGTTCTTC. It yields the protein CAIMTSGSIDEQFF.

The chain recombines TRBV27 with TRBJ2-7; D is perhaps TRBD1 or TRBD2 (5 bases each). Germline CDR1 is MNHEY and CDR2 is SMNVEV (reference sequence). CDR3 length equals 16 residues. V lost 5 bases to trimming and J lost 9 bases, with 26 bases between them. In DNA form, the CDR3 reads TGTGCCAGCAGTGCCCACCTCGGGACCGCGGCACGCGGGCAGTACTTC. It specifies CASSAHLGTAARGQYF.

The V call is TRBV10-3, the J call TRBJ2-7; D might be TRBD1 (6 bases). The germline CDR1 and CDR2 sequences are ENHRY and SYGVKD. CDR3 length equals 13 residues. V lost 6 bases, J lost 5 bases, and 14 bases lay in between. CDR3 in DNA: TGTGCCATCAGCCCTGGGGGCAGGGACGAGCAGTACTTC. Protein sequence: CAISPGGRDEQYF.

The CDR3 coding sequence is TGCAGTGCTAGAGCCCAGCGGGAGTCGGGCGAGCAGTACTTC. Its protein product is CSARAQRESGEQYF. The chain carries TRBV20-1 and TRBJ2-7, with TRBD2 identical over 8 bases. Germline trimming cut 1 base from V and 6 bases from J; bases unmatched to any gene: 8. Germline V gives CDR1 DFQATT, CDR2 SNEGSKA (reference sequence). This CDR3 has 14 residues.

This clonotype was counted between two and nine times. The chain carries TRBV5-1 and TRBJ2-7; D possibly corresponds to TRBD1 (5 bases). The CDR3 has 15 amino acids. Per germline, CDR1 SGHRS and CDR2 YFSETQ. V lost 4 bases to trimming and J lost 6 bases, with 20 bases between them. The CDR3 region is CASSDKGVTMGEQYF. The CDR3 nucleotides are TGCGCCAGCAGCGATAAAGGGGTAACGATGGGCGAGCAGTACTTC.